The entry below gives a single T cell receptor (beta chain) sequence along with its context. Its antigen target is currently unknown. At one boundary the junction diverges from the germline segment, which might be a read error. This entry belongs to a study of CD8 T cells in ankylosing spondylitis (dated by TCRdb to about 2017). At the level of the whole study: The study set out to find disease-linked TCR variants by profiling T cell receptor beta repertoires in ankylosing spondylitis patients and healthy donors. Peripheral blood samples were taken, and synovial fluid was additionally collected from ankylosing spondylitis patients. The full study cohort comprised roughly 24 ankylosing spondylitis patients and over 95 healthy donors.

Including the terminal cysteine and phenylalanine, the CDR3 comprises 15 residues. Of all the DNA, just the CDR3 is kept, 45 bases in frame from base 1. The germline V gene (reference sequence) provides CDR1 DFQATT and CDR2 SNEGSKA. The run used an Illumina HiSeq 2500. Quantitative 5'-RACE with molecular barcodes was used to prepare TCR beta libraries. The authors' pipeline ran thus. To identify disease-linked TCR variants, a new computational method was used, one built on a probabilistic model of VDJ rearrangement. TCRdb reran the public reads through fastp at Q25 and MiXCR, keeping productive beta chains. For every CDR3 protein sequence, its rows merge into one entry that carries the most common genes and DNA. These V and J calls rely on TCRdb rather than the paper's analysis. In all, the sample holds around 890,000 distinct CDR3 sequences, and over 9.5% of those were seen once. Together, the top ten hold just over 0.5% of the sample.

Overall study outcomes, separate from this receptor: Significant enrichment of the disease-linked clones was reported in matched synovial fluid samples from ankylosing spondylitis patients. A TCR beta motif of several highly homologous amino acid variants appeared characteristic of blood from ankylosing spondylitis patients. Some motif variants had previously been reported in the synovial fluid and blood of reactive arthritis patients, which suggests shared mechanisms of disease initiation. The disease-linked clones had a CD8+ phenotype and were found at relatively low frequencies in peripheral blood.

The sequence came from a male donor with ankylosing spondylitis. The chain employs TRBV20-1 and TRBJ2-3, with 9 junctional bases fitting TRBD2. Sequenced sample: blood, either unsorted or a sorted T cell fraction (not recorded which). The DNA sequence is given as TGCTGTGCTACGACTAGCGGTCCTAGCACAGATACGCAGTATTTT. This sequence encodes CCATTSGPSTDTQYF.